This TCR beta chain comes out of a study of blood T cell repertoires in COVID-19. In the source study's methods: Amplification of reference gene primers was used by the study to estimate nucleated cell counts. Assay: immunoSEQ multiplex PCR; the TCRdb copy retains only in-frame clones and omits some. The V and J calls and clone size come from that table; D and trimming were worked out from the DNA. The sample lists some 130,000 clones, more than 85% occurring once. Germline V lookup: CDR1 GTSNPN, CDR2 SVGIG (reference sequence). V lost 0 bases to trimming and J lost 4 bases; unmatched junction nucleotides: 3. CDR3 length equals 14 residues. Followed over time, Seattle patients had been enrolled while infection was active. To note about this clone: This sample includes further DNA sequences coding for the same CDR3.

This TCR was recovered from a man in his sixties with COVID-19, enrolled during active disease. The V call is TRBV30, the J call TRBJ1-3; 7 positions match TRBD1. Sequencing was performed on peripheral blood. DNA of the CDR3: TGTGCCTGGAGTGTCGGGACAGCGGGAAACACCATATATTTT. Translated: CAWSVGTAGNTIYF.